What follows describes a single T cell receptor beta chain. The record originates from a study of blood T cell repertoires in COVID-19. With 2 bases clipped from V and 2 bases from J, the junction kept 2 bases outside the gene matches. Germline V gene sequence: CDR1 LNHDA, CDR2 SQIVND (reference sequence). The CDR3 is made up of 16 amino acids. The table came from immunoSEQ multiplex PCR; TCRdb's copy has only in-frame clones and leaves some out. The table shows 150,000 to 200,000 clones, with approximately 80% occurring only once. Sequencing input: PBMCs or T cells enriched from blood (not recorded which). This TCR derives from a woman aged 50 to 60 who had recovered from COVID-19. This sequence joins TRBV19 and TRBJ2-6, with 8 bases matching TRBD1. The CDR3 sequence is CASSIPQGAGANVLTF. The CDR3 nucleotides read TGTGCCAGTAGTATACCACAGGGGGCTGGGGCCAACGTCCTGACTTTC.